What follows are 12 T cell receptor beta chains derived from one specimen sequenced in a study of control samples from healthy donors and cancer patients. The data were produced by immunoSEQ multiplex PCR, yet TCRdb's version contains in-frame clones alone and is incomplete. This table holds 100,000 to 150,000 clones, approximately 89% found once. The sequencing sample was made of blood. These receptors came from a woman under 30 in good health.

This sequence joins TRBV5-1 and TRBJ2-3; D remains unclear. Per germline, CDR1 SGHRS and CDR2 YFSETQ. The CDR3 covers 13 residues. V lost 4 bases, J lost 5 bases, and 11 bases lay in between. CDR3 residues: CASSDLARDTQYF. CDR3 coding DNA: TGCGCCAGCAGCGACTTAGCCCGAGATACGCAGTATTTT.

The chain has TRBV23-1 and TRBJ1-5; weak D call: TRBD1 (5 bases). TRBV23-1 is designated an ORF whose function remains uncertain. Trimming removed 0 bases from V and 3 bases from J, with 12 bases in between. CDR3 length: 16 residues. CDR3 in DNA: TGCGCCAGCAGTCAATCCAGGACATTACCCAATCAGCCCCAGCATTTT. Its translation is CASSQSRTLPNQPQHF.

V and J are TRBV11-2 and TRBJ2-7; D not resolved. Germline V CDR1 and CDR2: SGHAT, FQNNGV. The ends were cut back, 5 bases at V and 0 bases at J, with 11 bases in the middle. CDR3 size: 14 residues. The CDR3 sequence: CASSPLHSSYEQYF. The DNA of the CDR3 is TGTGCCAGCAGCCCACTTCACAGCTCCTACGAGCAGTACTTC. Based on the CDR3 plus reference TRBV11-2 and TRBJ2-7, the full variable domain is EAGVAQSPRYKIIEKRQSVAFWCNPISGHATLYWYQQILGQGPKLLIQFQNNGVVDDSQLPKDRFSAERLKGVDSTLKIQPAKLEDSAVYLCASSPLHSSYEQYFGPGTRLTVT.

The chain uses TRBV4-3 and TRBJ2-3; D call uncertain. Germline loops: CDR1 LGHNA, CDR2 YSLEER. The CDR3 totals 19 residues. V shed 2 bases and J shed 0 bases, with 21 bases lying between them. In nucleotides, the CDR3 is TGCGCCAGCAGCCAACGCACTCTGAGTATCGGAGTAAGCACAGATACGCAGTATTTT. It is translated as CASSQRTLSIGVSTDTQYF.

The chain is built from TRBV7-9 and TRBJ2-7; TRBD2 matches at 8 bases. Germline V CDR1 and CDR2: SEHNR, FQNEAQ (reference sequence). The CDR3 is made up of 13 amino acids. The V segment lost 2 bases and the J segment 7 bases; nucleotides outside the gene matches: 4. DNA of the CDR3: TGTGCCAGCAGCTTACCGGGACTAGGAGAGCAGTACTTC. This gives the protein CASSLPGLGEQYF.

The chain employs TRBV7-3 and TRBJ2-5; D may correspond to TRBD1 or TRBD2 (6 bases each). The CDR3 is 15 residues long. Germline CDR1 reads SGHTA; CDR2 reads FQGTGA. V shed 0 bases and J shed 4 bases, with 12 bases lying between them. This chain's CDR3 is CASSLTGGRRETQYF. As DNA, the CDR3 is TGTGCCAGCAGCTTAACCGGGGGCAGGCGAGAGACCCAGTACTTC.

The chain is built from TRBV11-1 and TRBJ1-1; 10 bases agree with TRBD1. With 8 bases clipped from V and 6 bases from J, the junction kept 6 bases outside the gene matches. Germline CDR1 is SGHAT and CDR2 is FQDESV (reference sequence). The CDR3 runs to 13 residues. This CDR3 is CASRRDRGPEAFF. In nucleotides, the CDR3 is TGTGCCAGCCGCCGGGACAGGGGACCTGAAGCTTTCTTT.

The rearrangement links TRBV4-2 to TRBJ2-2; D not resolved. The CDR3 has 13 amino acids. From germline, CDR1 is LGHNA and CDR2 YNFKEQ. The V end was cut by 1 base, the J end by 5 bases, with 5 bases between. The CDR3 region is CASSQGSTGELFF. For the CDR3, the DNA is TGTGCCAGCAGCCAAGGGTCGACCGGGGAGCTGTTTTTT.

This clone was recorded a few times. The chain links TRBV6-5 to TRBJ2-3; possibly TRBD2 for D (6 bases). The CDR3 consists of 15 residues. Germline values: CDR1 MNHEY, CDR2 SVGAGI. Trimming stripped 6 bases from V and 6 bases from J, with 19 bases between. The CDR3 is CASRPTSKSADTQYF. CDR3 nucleotides: TGTGCCAGCAGACCTACTAGCAAGTCAGCGGATACGCAGTATTTT.

This clone was observed a handful of times. This chain connects TRBV18 to TRBJ2-1; D not certain. V lost 3 bases, J lost 6 bases, and 12 bases lay in between. Germline assignment: CDR1 KGHSH and CDR2 LQKENI. There are 14 residues in the CDR3. CDR3 protein: CASSPPPVGNEQFF. In DNA form, the CDR3 reads TGTGCCAGCTCACCCCCGCCCGTGGGCAATGAGCAGTTCTTC.

V and J are TRBV4-2 and TRBJ2-5; D may match TRBD1 or TRBD2 (6 bases each). V gave up 1 base and J gave up 5 bases, with 14 bases separating them. CDR1 is LGHNA and CDR2 is YNFKEQ in the germline V gene. The CDR3 loop spans 15 amino acids. This CDR3 reads CASSQGPGAVETQYF. For the CDR3, the DNA is TGTGCCAGCAGCCAAGGACCGGGGGCTGTGGAGACCCAGTACTTC.

The chain links TRBV6-5 to TRBJ1-1; no reliable D call. V was pared by 2 bases and J by 8 bases, with 15 bases between. Germline CDR1 MNHEY, CDR2 SVGAGI. There are 14 residues in the CDR3. CDR3 DNA: TGTGCCAGCAGTTACGATGGCGGACTATTAGAAGCTTTCTTT. Translating gives CASSYDGGLLEAFF.